These T cell receptor beta chains were read from a single sample in a study of beta chain features in type 1 diabetes. TCRdb's table, derived via immunoSEQ multiplex PCR, lists solely in-frame clones and lacks some. The table shows tens of thousands of clones, with approximately 70% occurring only once. Material for sequencing was Tregs from blood. All receptors derive from a woman under 30 with type 1 diabetes. The conserved cysteine and the conserved F or W are not part of the CDR3 here.

v_call: TRBV10-3; j_call: TRBJ2-1; cdr3_aa: AIRQGDEQF
v_call: TRBV25-1; j_call: TRBJ1-2; cdr3_aa: ASSEQGYGYT
v_call: TRBV2; j_call: TRBJ1-5; cdr3_aa: ASSPGRNQPQH
v_call: TRBV4-3; j_call: TRBJ2-7; cdr3_aa: ASSQGTGSGGYEQY
v_call: TRBV5-1; j_call: TRBJ2-5; cdr3_aa: ASSSLAGTETQY
v_call: TRBV6-6; j_call: TRBJ1-3; cdr3_aa: ASSYSTGYGNTIY
v_call: TRBV6-6; j_call: TRBJ2-1; cdr3_aa: ASSYGGSSYNEQF
v_call: TRBV9; j_call: TRBJ2-5; cdr3_aa: ASSVGQGLFWTQY
v_call: TRBV5-1; j_call: TRBJ2-5; cdr3_aa: ASSLEAGLGETQY
v_call: TRBV7-2; j_call: TRBJ1-2; cdr3_aa: ASSLVNYGYT
v_call: TRBV7-2; j_call: TRBJ2-7; cdr3_aa: ASRTGTGPYEQY
v_call: TRBV10-3; j_call: TRBJ2-7; cdr3_aa: AISAHYAGQGFGAYEQY
v_call: TRBV18; j_call: TRBJ1-2; cdr3_aa: ASSPGQERYGYT
v_call: TRBV29-1; j_call: TRBJ2-7; cdr3_aa: SVRATSEEQY
v_call: TRBV15; j_call: TRBJ1-5; cdr3_aa: ATSRRGSNQPQH
v_call: TRBV7-2; j_call: TRBJ2-3; cdr3_aa: ASSDIWTSGSWTDTQY
v_call: TRBV18; j_call: TRBJ2-5; cdr3_aa: ASSPRDRETQY
v_call: TRBV7-6; j_call: TRBJ2-5; cdr3_aa: ASSFFGVQETQY
v_call: TRBV5-1; j_call: TRBJ2-1; cdr3_aa: ASSFLISGTSDEQF
v_call: TRBV11-1; j_call: TRBJ2-1; cdr3_aa: ASSPSPLTGRTQF
v_call: TRBV5-4; j_call: TRBJ1-5; cdr3_aa: ASSFAGPNQPQH
v_call: TRBV7-9; j_call: TRBJ2-2; cdr3_aa: ASSFFREFRTGELF
v_call: TRBV7-6; j_call: TRBJ2-3; cdr3_aa: ASSFKSGTDTQY
v_call: TRBV7-8; j_call: TRBJ2-3; cdr3_aa: ASSSGGGTDTQY
v_call: TRBV7-2; j_call: TRBJ2-3; cdr3_aa: ASSLGLAAGTDTQY
v_call: TRBV11-3; j_call: TRBJ1-1; cdr3_aa: ASSPSGASEAF
v_call: TRBV2; j_call: TRBJ2-1; cdr3_aa: ASREGTLYNEQF
v_call: TRBV11-2; j_call: TRBJ2-3; cdr3_aa: ASSLGTSGGGDTQY
v_call: TRBV11-3; j_call: TRBJ1-2; cdr3_aa: ASSPQGGYGYT
v_call: TRBV7-2; j_call: TRBJ1-5; cdr3_aa: ASSPQPRVSNQPQH
v_call: TRBV10-3; j_call: TRBJ2-1; cdr3_aa: AISVDGESYNEQF
v_call: TRBV28; j_call: TRBJ2-5; cdr3_aa: ASNREGRETQY
v_call: TRBV10-3; j_call: TRBJ2-3; cdr3_aa: AISEMGKMLTDTQY
v_call: TRBV18; j_call: TRBJ2-6; cdr3_aa: ASSSTSGANVLT
v_call: TRBV20-1; j_call: TRBJ2-1; cdr3_aa: SATYYNEQF
v_call: TRBV29-1; j_call: TRBJ2-1; cdr3_aa: SVYGTGRNEQF
v_call: TRBV7-2; j_call: TRBJ1-2; cdr3_aa: ASSTGGSWGYT
v_call: TRBV6-6; j_call: TRBJ2-1; cdr3_aa: ASTEREGYNEQF
v_call: TRBV18; j_call: TRBJ2-1; cdr3_aa: ASSPPQGQGYNEQF
v_call: TRBV5-6; j_call: TRBJ1-4; cdr3_aa: ASSDRGVGEKLF
v_call: TRBV7-2; j_call: TRBJ1-5; cdr3_aa: ASSPGTGEGQPQH
v_call: TRBV7-6; j_call: TRBJ1-2; cdr3_aa: ASSLSEGIYGYT
v_call: TRBV5-1; j_call: TRBJ2-7; cdr3_aa: ASSFGQLDYEQY
v_call: TRBV27; j_call: TRBJ2-2; cdr3_aa: ASSPEQGITGELF
v_call: TRBV28; j_call: TRBJ1-5; cdr3_aa: ASSQGGNQPQH
v_call: TRBV4-1; j_call: TRBJ1-4; cdr3_aa: ASSSQGGNEKLF